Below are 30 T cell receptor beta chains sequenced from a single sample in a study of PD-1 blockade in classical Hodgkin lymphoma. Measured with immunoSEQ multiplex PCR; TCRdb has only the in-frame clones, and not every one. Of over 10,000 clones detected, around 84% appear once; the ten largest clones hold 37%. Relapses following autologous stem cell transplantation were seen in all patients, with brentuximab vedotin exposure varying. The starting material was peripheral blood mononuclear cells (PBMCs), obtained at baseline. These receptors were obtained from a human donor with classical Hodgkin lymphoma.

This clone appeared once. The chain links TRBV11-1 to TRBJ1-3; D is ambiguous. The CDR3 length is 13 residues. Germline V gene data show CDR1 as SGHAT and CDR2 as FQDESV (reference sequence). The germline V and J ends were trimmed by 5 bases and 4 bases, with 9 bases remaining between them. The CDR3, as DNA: TGTGCCAGCAGCGACGGCGTAGGAAACACCATATATTTT. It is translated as CASSDGVGNTIYF.

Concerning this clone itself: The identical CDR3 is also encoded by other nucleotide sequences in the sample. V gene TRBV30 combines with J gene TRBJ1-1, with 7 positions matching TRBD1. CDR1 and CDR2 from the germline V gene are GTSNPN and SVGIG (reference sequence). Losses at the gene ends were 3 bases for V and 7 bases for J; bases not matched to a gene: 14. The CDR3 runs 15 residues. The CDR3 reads CAWSLRGRLGGEAFF. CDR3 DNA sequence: TGTGCCTGGAGCCTCAGGGGGAGATTGGGGGGTGAAGCTTTCTTT.

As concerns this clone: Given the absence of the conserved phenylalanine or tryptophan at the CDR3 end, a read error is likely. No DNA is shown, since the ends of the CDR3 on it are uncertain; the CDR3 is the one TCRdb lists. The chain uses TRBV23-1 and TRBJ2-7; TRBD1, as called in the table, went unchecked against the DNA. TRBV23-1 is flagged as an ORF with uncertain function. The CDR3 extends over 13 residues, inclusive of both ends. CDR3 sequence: CASRPIRPYRASP.

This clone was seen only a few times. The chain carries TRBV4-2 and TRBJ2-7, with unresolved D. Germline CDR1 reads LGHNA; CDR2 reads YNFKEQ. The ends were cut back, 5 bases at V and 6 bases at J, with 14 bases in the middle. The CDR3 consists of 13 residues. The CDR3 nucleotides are TGTGCCAGCAGCTTGGCCAATGGACCCGAGCAGTACTTC. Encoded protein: CASSLANGPEQYF.

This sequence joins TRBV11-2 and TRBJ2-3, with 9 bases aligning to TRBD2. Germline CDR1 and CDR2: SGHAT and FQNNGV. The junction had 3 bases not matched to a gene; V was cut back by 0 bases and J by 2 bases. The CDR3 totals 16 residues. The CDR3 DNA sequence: TGTGCCAGCAGCTTAGAGACTAGCGGATACACAGATACGCAGTATTTT. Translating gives CASSLETSGYTDTQYF.

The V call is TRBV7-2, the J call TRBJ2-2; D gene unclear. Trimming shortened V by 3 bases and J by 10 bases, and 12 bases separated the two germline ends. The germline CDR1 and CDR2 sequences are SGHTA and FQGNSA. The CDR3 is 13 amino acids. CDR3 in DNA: TGTGCCAGCAGCTTCCCAGGACGGCCGGAGCTGTTTTTT. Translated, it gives CASSFPGRPELFF.

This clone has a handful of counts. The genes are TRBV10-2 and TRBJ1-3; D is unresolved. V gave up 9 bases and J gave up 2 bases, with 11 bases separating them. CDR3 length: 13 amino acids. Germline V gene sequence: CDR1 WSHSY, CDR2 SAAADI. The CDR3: CASSTETGNTIYF. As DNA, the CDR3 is TGCGCCAGTTCTACAGAAACTGGAAACACCATATATTTT.

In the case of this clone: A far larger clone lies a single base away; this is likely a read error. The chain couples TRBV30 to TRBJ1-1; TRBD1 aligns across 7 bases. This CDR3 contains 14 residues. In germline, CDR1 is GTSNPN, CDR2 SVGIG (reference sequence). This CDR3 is CAWNRGSVDTEGFF. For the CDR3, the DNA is TGTGCCTGGAACAGGGGCTCGGTCGACACTGAAGGTTTCTTT.

For the CDR3, the DNA is TGTGCCAGCAGCAGGCCCCCCACAGATACGCAGTATTTT. It is translated as CASSRPPTDTQYF. This sequence joins TRBV6-1 and TRBJ2-3; D is uncertain. V was clipped by 6 bases and J by 2 bases, with 9 bases between them. The length of the CDR3 is 13 residues. Germline V gene sequence: CDR1 MNHNS, CDR2 SASEGT.

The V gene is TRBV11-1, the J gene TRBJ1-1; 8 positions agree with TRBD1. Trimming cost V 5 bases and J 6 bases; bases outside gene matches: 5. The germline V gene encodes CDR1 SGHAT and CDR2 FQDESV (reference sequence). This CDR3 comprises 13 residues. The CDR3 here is CASSTQGDPEAFF. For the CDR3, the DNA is TGTGCCAGCAGCACACAGGGGGACCCTGAAGCTTTCTTT.

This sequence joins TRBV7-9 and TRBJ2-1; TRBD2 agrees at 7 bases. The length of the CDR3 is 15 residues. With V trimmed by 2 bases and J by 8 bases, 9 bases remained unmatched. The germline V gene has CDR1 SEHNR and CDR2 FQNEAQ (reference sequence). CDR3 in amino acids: CASSLRGGRIHEQFF. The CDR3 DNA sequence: TGTGCCAGCAGCTTACGGGGCGGGAGAATACATGAGCAGTTCTTC. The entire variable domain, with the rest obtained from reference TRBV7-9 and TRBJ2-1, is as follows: DTGVSQNPRHKITKRGQNVTFRCDPISEHNRLYWYRQTLGQGPEFLTYFQNEAQLEKSRLLSDRFSAERPKGSFSTLEIQRTEQGDSAMYLCASSLRGGRIHEQFFGPGTRLTVL.

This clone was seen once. CDR3 sequence (DNA): TGTGCCAGCAGCCAAGGATGGAATCAGCCCCAGCATTTT. This encodes CASSQGWNQPQHF. V is TRBV4-2 and J is TRBJ1-5; D remains unclear. Germline CDR1 LGHNA, CDR2 YNFKEQ. This CDR3 has 13 residues. V shed 1 base and J shed 4 bases, with 5 bases lying between them.

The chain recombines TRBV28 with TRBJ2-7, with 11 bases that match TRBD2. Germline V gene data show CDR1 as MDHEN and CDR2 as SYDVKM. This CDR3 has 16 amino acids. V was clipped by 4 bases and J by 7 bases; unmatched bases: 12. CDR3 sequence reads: CASSYPLAGGLSEQYF. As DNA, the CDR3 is TGTGCCAGCAGTTACCCTCTAGCGGGAGGTTTGAGTGAGCAGTACTTC.

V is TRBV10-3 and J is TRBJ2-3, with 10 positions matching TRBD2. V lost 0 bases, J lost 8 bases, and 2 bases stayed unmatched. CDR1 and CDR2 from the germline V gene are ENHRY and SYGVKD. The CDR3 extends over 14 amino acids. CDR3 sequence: CAISESSGGATQYF. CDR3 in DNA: TGTGCCATCAGTGAGTCGAGCGGGGGGGCTACGCAGTATTTT.

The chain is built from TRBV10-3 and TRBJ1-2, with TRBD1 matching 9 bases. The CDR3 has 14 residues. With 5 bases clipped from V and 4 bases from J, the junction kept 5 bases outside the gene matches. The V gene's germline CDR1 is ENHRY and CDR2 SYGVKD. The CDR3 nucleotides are TGTGCCATCAGTCCGGGACAGGGTGCCTATGGCTACACCTTC. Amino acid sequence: CAISPGQGAYGYTF.

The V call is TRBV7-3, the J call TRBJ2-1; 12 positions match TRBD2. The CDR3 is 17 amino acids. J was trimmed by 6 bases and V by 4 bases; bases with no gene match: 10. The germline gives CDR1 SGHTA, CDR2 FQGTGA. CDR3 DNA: TGTGCCAGCAGCTCGACCCGACTAGCGGGAGCGAGCAATGAGCAGTTCTTC. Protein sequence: CASSSTRLAGASNEQFF.

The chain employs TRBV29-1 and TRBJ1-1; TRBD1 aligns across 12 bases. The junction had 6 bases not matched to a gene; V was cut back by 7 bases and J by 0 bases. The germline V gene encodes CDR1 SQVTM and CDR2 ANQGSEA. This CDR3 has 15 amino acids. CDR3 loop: CSARDRGRLNTEAFF. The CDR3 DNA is TGCAGCGCACGGGACAGGGGGCGGTTGAACACTGAAGCTTTCTTT.

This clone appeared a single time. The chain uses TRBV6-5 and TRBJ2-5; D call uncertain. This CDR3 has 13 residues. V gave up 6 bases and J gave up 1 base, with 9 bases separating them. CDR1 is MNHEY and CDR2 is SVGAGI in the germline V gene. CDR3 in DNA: TGTGCCAGCAGCCCCGACCTCCAAGAGACCCAGTACTTC. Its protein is CASSPDLQETQYF.

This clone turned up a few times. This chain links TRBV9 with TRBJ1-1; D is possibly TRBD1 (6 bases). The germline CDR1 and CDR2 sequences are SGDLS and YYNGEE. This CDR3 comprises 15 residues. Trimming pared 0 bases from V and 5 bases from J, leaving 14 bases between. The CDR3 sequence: CASSVEVTGRTEAFF. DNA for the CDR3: TGTGCCAGCAGCGTAGAAGTAACAGGGAGGACTGAAGCTTTCTTT.

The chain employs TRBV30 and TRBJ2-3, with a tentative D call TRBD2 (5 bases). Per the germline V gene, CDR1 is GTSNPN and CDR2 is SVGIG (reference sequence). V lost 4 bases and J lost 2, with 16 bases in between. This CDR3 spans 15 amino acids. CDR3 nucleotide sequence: TGTGCCTGGACGCAATTTGCAGCGGTCACAGATACGCAGTATTTT. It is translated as CAWTQFAAVTDTQYF.

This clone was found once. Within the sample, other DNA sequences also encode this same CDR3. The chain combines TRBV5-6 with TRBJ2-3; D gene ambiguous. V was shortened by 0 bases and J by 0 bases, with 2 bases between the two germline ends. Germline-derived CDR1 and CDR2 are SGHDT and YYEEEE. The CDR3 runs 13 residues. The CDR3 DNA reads TGTGCCAGCAGCTTGGGAAGCACAGATACGCAGTATTTT. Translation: CASSLGSTDTQYF.

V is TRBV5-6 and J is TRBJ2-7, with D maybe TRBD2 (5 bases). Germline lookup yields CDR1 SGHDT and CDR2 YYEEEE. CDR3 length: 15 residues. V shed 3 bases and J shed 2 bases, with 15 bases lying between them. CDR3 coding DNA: TGTGCCAGCAGCTCACCCACTAGGAGTCCCTACGAGCAGTACTTC. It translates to CASSSPTRSPYEQYF.

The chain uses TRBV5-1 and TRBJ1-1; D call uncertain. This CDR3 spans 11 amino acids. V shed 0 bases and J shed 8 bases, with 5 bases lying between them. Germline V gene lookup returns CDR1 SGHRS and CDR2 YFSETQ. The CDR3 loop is CASSLDGEAFF. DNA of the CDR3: TGCGCCAGCAGCTTGGACGGCGAAGCTTTCTTT.

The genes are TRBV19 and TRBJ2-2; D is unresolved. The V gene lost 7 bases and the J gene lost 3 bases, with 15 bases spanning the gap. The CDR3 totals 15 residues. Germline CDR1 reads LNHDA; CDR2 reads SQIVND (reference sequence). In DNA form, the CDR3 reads TGTGCCAGTAAGGGCCTCCTTAGTGACACCGGGGAGCTGTTTTTT. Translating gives CASKGLLSDTGELFF.

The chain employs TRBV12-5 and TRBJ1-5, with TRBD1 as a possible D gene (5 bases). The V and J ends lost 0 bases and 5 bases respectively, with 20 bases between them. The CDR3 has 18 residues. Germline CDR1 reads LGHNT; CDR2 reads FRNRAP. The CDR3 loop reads CASGLVIVKGRMDQPQHF. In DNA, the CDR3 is TGTGCTAGTGGTTTGGTCATTGTGAAGGGGCGGATGGATCAGCCCCAGCATTTT.

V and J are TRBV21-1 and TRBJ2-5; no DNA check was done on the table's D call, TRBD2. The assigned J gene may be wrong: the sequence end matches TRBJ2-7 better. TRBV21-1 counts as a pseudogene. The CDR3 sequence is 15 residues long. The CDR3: CASSRIAGGWYEQYF. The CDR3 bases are TGTGCCAGCAGCCGGATAGCGGGGGGATGGTACGAGCAGTACTTC.

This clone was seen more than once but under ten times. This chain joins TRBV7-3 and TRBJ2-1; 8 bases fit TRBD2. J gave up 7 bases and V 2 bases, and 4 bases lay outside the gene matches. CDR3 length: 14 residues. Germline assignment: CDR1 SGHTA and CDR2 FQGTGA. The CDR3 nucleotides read TGTGCCAGCAGCTTATCGGGAGGGCCGAATGAGCAGTTCTTC. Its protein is CASSLSGGPNEQFF.

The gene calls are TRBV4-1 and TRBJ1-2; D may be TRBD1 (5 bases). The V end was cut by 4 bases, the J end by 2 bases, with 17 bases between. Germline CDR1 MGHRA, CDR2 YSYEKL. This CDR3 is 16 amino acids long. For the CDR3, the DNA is TGCGCCAGCAGCCCTTCTGCCGGGGCGGCAAACTATGGCTACACCTTC. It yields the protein CASSPSAGAANYGYTF.

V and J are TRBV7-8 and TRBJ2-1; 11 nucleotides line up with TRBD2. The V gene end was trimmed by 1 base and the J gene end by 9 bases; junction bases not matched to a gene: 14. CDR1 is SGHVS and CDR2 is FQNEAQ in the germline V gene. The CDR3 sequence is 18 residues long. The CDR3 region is CASSLGGGTSGFRGEQFF. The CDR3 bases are TGTGCCAGCAGCTTAGGGGGAGGGACTAGCGGTTTTAGGGGTGAGCAGTTCTTC.

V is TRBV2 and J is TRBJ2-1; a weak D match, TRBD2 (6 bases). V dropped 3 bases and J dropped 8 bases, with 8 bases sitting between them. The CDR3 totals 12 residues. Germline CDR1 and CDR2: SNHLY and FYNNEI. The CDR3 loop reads CASSDRGYEQFF. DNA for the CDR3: TGTGCCAGCAGTGATCGGGGGTATGAGCAGTTCTTC.